A single sample is the source of the 24 T cell receptor beta chains below, sequenced in a study of T cells in Graves' hyperthyroidism and ophthalmopathy (dated by TCRdb to about 2019). The library was produced with multiplex PCR. These reads were obtained on an Illumina HiSeq 2000. The TCR beta CDR3 regions were amplified from RNA transcripts. A first-round RT-PCR of the TCR CDR3 used the HTBI primer set with the Qiagen OneStep RT-PCR kit. TCRdb ran its own pipeline on the public reads, namely fastp trimming at Q25 and MiXCR clone calling, and kept in-frame beta chains. Entries that share a CDR3 protein sequence are merged under the most common genes and DNA. This sample gives 400,000 to 600,000 distinct CDR3 sequences in total; about 16% of them show up just once. The top ten clones comprise roughly 29% of the sample. What was sequenced was blood. Receptors were obtained from a woman aged 25-40 years with Graves' ophthalmopathy.

To note about this clonotype: A much larger clone lies one base from this, so it may be a read error. The chain joins TRBV28 to TRBJ2-7; 8 nucleotides line up with TRBD2. This CDR3 is built from 17 residues. CDR1 is MDHEN and CDR2 is SYDVKM in the germline V gene. With V trimmed by 4 bases and J by 1 base, 12 bases remained unmatched. As DNA, the CDR3 is TGTGCCAGCAGTTCCCCCTTAGCGGGACTGCGGTCCTACGAGCAGTACTTC. Its protein is CASSSPLAGLRSYEQYF.

The rearrangement joins TRBV27 to TRBJ2-1; TRBD1 matches 10 bases. This CDR3 comprises 17 residues. With V trimmed by 2 bases and J by 6 bases, 10 bases remained unmatched. Germline V lookup: CDR1 MNHEY, CDR2 SMNVEV (reference sequence). This chain's CDR3 is CASSLRVWDRGPNEQFF. For the CDR3, the DNA is TGTGCCAGCAGTTTAAGGGTCTGGGACAGGGGCCCCAATGAGCAGTTCTTC.

Many counts were recorded for this clonotype. The V call is TRBV7-2, the J call TRBJ2-2; 9 bases align to TRBD2. The CDR3 is 17 residues long. From germline, CDR1 is SGHTA and CDR2 FQGNSA. With 6 bases clipped from V and 4 bases from J, the junction kept 12 bases outside the gene matches. CDR3 DNA: TGTGCCAGCAGATTCCTGGGAGGCGGGAGGGCCACCGGGGAGCTGTTTTTT. The encoded protein is CASRFLGGGRATGELFF. Together with reference TRBV7-2 and TRBJ2-2, the CDR3 gives the full variable domain: GAGVSQSPSNKVTEKGKDVELRCDPISGHTALYWYRQSLGQGLEFLIYFQGNSAPDKSGLPSDRFSAERTGGSVSTLTIQRTQQEDSAVYLCASRFLGGGRATGELFFGEGSRLTVL.

The rearrangement uses TRBV28 and TRBJ1-2; D possibly corresponds to TRBD1 (5 bases). The CDR3 length is 13 residues. The germline CDR1 and CDR2 sequences are MDHEN and SYDVKM. V was pared by 7 bases and J by 4 bases, with 13 bases between. The CDR3 bases are TGTGCCAGCATGAACAGGCTCATCTATGGCTACACCTTC. This codes for CASMNRLIYGYTF.

The rearrangement links TRBV7-6 to TRBJ2-5, with 7 bases that match TRBD1. Germline lookup yields CDR1 SGHVS and CDR2 FNYEAQ. This CDR3 is built from 14 residues. Unmatched junction bases numbered 3, after V lost 2 bases and J lost 3 bases. CDR3 in amino acids: CASSLSGQKETQYF. For the CDR3, the DNA is TGTGCCAGCAGCTTATCGGGACAGAAAGAGACCCAGTACTTC. Based on the CDR3 plus reference TRBV7-6 and TRBJ2-5, the full variable domain is GAGVSQSPRYKVTKRGQDVALRCDPISGHVSLYWYRQALGQGPEFLTYFNYEAQQDKSGLPNDRFSAERPEGSISTLTIQRTEQRDSAMYRCASSLSGQKETQYFGPGTRLLVL.

This clonotype was counted only a few times. This chain links TRBV18 with TRBJ1-1; 8 bases align to TRBD1. Germline CDR1 and CDR2: KGHSH and LQKENI. V shed 3 bases, J shed 6 bases, and the junction held 6 bases outside the gene matches. The CDR3 runs 14 residues. The CDR3 loop reads CASSPLQGVPEAFF. CDR3 DNA sequence: TGTGCCAGCTCACCCCTACAGGGGGTACCTGAAGCTTTCTTT.

V is TRBV27 and J is TRBJ2-1; perhaps TRBD1 as D (6 bases). The V and J ends lost 4 bases and 9 bases respectively, with 16 bases between them. CDR1 MNHEY and CDR2 SMNVEV come from the germline V gene (reference sequence). The CDR3 runs to 14 residues. CDR3: CASSSPSRGSEQFF. The CDR3 bases are TGTGCCAGCAGTTCCCCATCCAGGGGATCTGAGCAGTTCTTC.

This clonotype came up many times. The CDR3: CASSFSGNAYNEQFF. The CDR3 DNA follows: TGTGCCAGCAGCTTTAGCGGGAACGCCTACAATGAGCAGTTCTTC. The V call is TRBV7-8, the J call TRBJ2-1; 8 bases line up with TRBD2. This CDR3 comprises 15 residues. The V gene's germline CDR1 is SGHVS and CDR2 FQNEAQ. With V trimmed by 3 bases and J by 2 bases, 3 bases remained unmatched.

The sample holds a few counts of this clonotype. The genes are TRBV2 and TRBJ2-7; D call uncertain. The CDR3 runs to 12 residues. Germline V lookup: CDR1 SNHLY, CDR2 FYNNEI. V was pared by 7 bases and J by 0 bases, with 7 bases between. The CDR3 loop reads CASKKRSYEQYF. The CDR3 DNA sequence: TGTGCCAGCAAGAAGCGCTCCTACGAGCAGTACTTC.

This clonotype occurred many times. The chain recombines TRBV28 with TRBJ1-1, with a possible D match to TRBD1 (6 bases). The CDR3 length is 14 residues. With 4 bases removed from V and 5 bases from J, the gap between germline ends came to 14 bases. The germline V gene encodes CDR1 MDHEN and CDR2 SYDVKM. DNA for the CDR3: TGTGCCAGCAGTTCCAGGGGAAGTCGGACTGAAGCTTTCTTT. This gives the protein CASSSRGSRTEAFF.

This clonotype was found a few times. V usage is TRBV29-1 and J usage is TRBJ1-4; unclear D gene. In germline, CDR1 is SQVTM, CDR2 ANQGSEA. The CDR3 runs to 14 residues. The V and J ends lost 8 bases and 0 bases respectively, with 13 bases between them. Here the CDR3 reads CSLFWKATNEKLFF. DNA for the CDR3: TGCAGCCTTTTTTGGAAAGCAACTAATGAAAAACTGTTTTTT.

This clonotype came up many times. The gene calls are TRBV28 and TRBJ1-2, with D unclear. Trimming took off 3 bases at V and 4 bases at J, with 12 bases between the two ends. Germline V gene sequence: CDR1 MDHEN, CDR2 SYDVKM. CDR3 length equals 14 residues. This chain's CDR3 is CASSLGNDVYGYTF. The CDR3 DNA follows: TGTGCCAGCAGTTTGGGGAACGACGTCTATGGCTACACCTTC.

This clonotype was observed many times. The chain is built from TRBV20-1 and TRBJ2-5; no clear D gene. Per the germline V gene, CDR1 is DFQATT and CDR2 is SNEGSKA (reference sequence). The CDR3 loop spans 12 amino acids. Trimming removed 3 bases from V and 1 base from J, with 6 bases in between. The CDR3 coding sequence is TGCAGTGCTAGGGTGCCCCAAGAGACCCAGTACTTC. Amino acid sequence: CSARVPQETQYF.

This clonotype was found a few times. J is TRBJ2-1 and V is TRBV20-1, with 7 bases lining up with TRBD2. V trimming: 5 bases; J trimming: 6 bases; junction bases outside the gene matches: 10. Germline lookup yields CDR1 DFQATT and CDR2 SNEGSKA (reference sequence). This CDR3 region has 14 residues. The CDR3 loop reads CSAAHASGINEQFF. CDR3 nucleotide sequence: TGCAGTGCTGCCCACGCTAGCGGAATCAATGAGCAGTTCTTC.

At least ten counts were recorded for this clonotype. This chain links TRBV4-1 with TRBJ1-1; D possibly corresponds to TRBD1 (6 bases). The V gene lost 1 base and the J gene lost 7 bases, with 19 bases spanning the gap. The CDR3 is 16 amino acids. Germline CDR1 is MGHRA and CDR2 is YSYEKL. As DNA, the CDR3 is TGCGCCAGCAGCCAAGTCAAGAGGGGGGGAGGATTTGAAGCTTTCTTT. Protein: CASSQVKRGGGFEAFF.

This clonotype was found many times. This sequence joins TRBV10-3 and TRBJ1-3; D gene uncertain. Germline loops: CDR1 ENHRY, CDR2 SYGVKD. CDR3 length equals 13 residues. V dropped 0 bases and J dropped 8 bases, with 8 bases sitting between them. This CDR3 is CAISESIRDTIYF. The CDR3, as DNA: TGTGCCATCAGTGAGTCGATCCGGGACACCATATATTTT.

This clonotype was counted ten times or more. J is TRBJ1-1 and V is TRBV7-9; 7 bases are shared with TRBD1. Trimming took 1 base from V and 6 from J; bases not matched to a gene: 8. Germline-derived CDR1 and CDR2 are SEHNR and FQNEAQ (reference sequence). CDR3 length: 15 amino acids. CDR3 coding DNA: TGTGCCAGCAGCTTAGGTCCAGGGGGAAGACCTGAAGCTTTCTTT. Translation: CASSLGPGGRPEAFF.

This clonotype occurred many times. This sequence joins TRBV28 and TRBJ2-3; possible D gene TRBD2, 6 bases. The V end lost 0 bases, the J end lost 4 bases, and 14 bases lay between the germline ends. The V gene's germline CDR1 is MDHEN and CDR2 SYDVKM. The CDR3 covers 16 residues. The CDR3 DNA reads as TGTGCCAGCAGTTTATGGGGGGGAACGGGCGCAGATACGCAGTATTTT. Translation: CASSLWGGTGADTQYF. Full variable domain (remainder filled in from reference TRBV28 and TRBJ2-3): DVKVTQSSRYLVKRTGEKVFLECVQDMDHENMFWYRQDPGLGLRLIYFSYDVKMKEKGDIPEGYSVSREKKERFSLILESASTNQTSMYLCASSLWGGTGADTQYFGPGTRLTVL.

This chain links TRBV9 with TRBJ1-1; a possible D gene is TRBD1 (5 bases). Germline lookup yields CDR1 SGDLS and CDR2 YYNGEE. V was clipped by 0 bases and J by 5 bases, with 23 bases between them. This CDR3 is built from 18 residues. The DNA of the CDR3 is TGTGCCAGCAGCGTAGCGCTTTTCTTCGGACAAAAAAGGACTGAAGCTTTCTTT. Translating it yields CASSVALFFGQKRTEAFF.

To note about this clonotype: One end of the junction does not line up with germline, which may come from a read error. This chain connects TRBV5-5 to TRBJ1-1; D call uncertain. The germline V gene encodes CDR1 SGHKS and CDR2 YYEKEE (reference sequence). This CDR3 spans 13 amino acids. The CDR3 DNA is TGCGCCAGCAGCCAAGCTAGGGCCGAAGAAGCTTTCTTT. Encoded protein: CASSQARAEEAFF.

The sample holds many counts of this clonotype. The V and J genes are TRBV20-1 and TRBJ2-7; 8 bases align to TRBD1. The CDR3 totals 14 residues. Germline loops: CDR1 DFQATT, CDR2 SNEGSKA (reference sequence). Unmatched junction bases numbered 8, after V lost 5 bases and J lost 2 bases. This CDR3 is CSASGQGIPYEQYF. For the CDR3, the DNA is TGCAGTGCTTCAGGACAGGGAATCCCCTACGAGCAGTACTTC.

This clonotype was seen ten or more times. This rearrangement joins TRBV2 to TRBJ1-1; the D gene is possibly TRBD1 (5 bases). Germline CDR1 reads SNHLY; CDR2 reads FYNNEI. The CDR3 is 12 amino acids. V was shortened by 7 bases and J by 11 bases, with 17 bases between the two germline ends. CDR3 sequence (DNA): TGTGCCAGCAAATCGGGGGGGATCGTGGCTTTCTTT. Its translation is CASKSGGIVAFF.

The chain combines TRBV19 with TRBJ2-1, with 10 bases aligning to TRBD2. Germline CDR1 and CDR2: LNHDA and SQIVND (reference sequence). CDR3 length equals 15 residues. V gave up 5 bases and J gave up 3 bases; unmatched junction bases: 4. The DNA for the CDR3 is TGTGCCAGTAGTGGTACTAGCGGGGACTACAATGAGCAGTTCTTC. Its translation is CASSGTSGDYNEQFF.

V and J are TRBV4-3 and TRBJ1-2; a possible D gene is TRBD1 (6 bases). CDR3 length: 14 residues. V lost 2 bases and J lost 2, with 9 bases in between. Germline lookup yields CDR1 LGHNA and CDR2 YSLEER. CDR3 nucleotide sequence: TGCGCCAGCAGCCAACACCAGGGGAACTATGGCTACACCTTC. It encodes CASSQHQGNYGYTF.